This T cell receptor beta chain appears in the sequencing data of a study of blood T cell repertoires in COVID-19. Study overall: PBMCs, B-cell-depleted T cells, or T cells provided the cDNA or gDNA that made up the material.

In the study's own analysis: Using reference gene primer amplification, nucleated cell counts were estimated. The assay was immunoSEQ multiplex PCR, and TCRdb's table has in-frame clones only and misses some. That table gives V, J and clone size, and the DNA gave D and trimming. The data hold 200,000 to 250,000 clones, with 80% to 85% observed a single time. Followed over time, Seattle patients had been enrolled while infection was active. This CDR3 is built from 16 residues. V shed 0 bases and J shed 4 bases, with 13 bases lying between them. Germline lookup yields CDR1 SGHRS and CDR2 YFSETQ. This clone was counted once.

The receptor was derived from a woman at least 80 years old with COVID-19, enrolled during active disease. The chain combines TRBV5-1 with TRBJ2-2, with D possibly being TRBD1 (6 bases). The sequenced sample was peripheral blood. CDR3 nucleotide sequence: TGCGCCAGCAGCTTGGCAGGGGCAGGATTCACCGGGGAGCTGTTTTTT. It is translated as CASSLAGAGFTGELFF. Full variable domain (rest looked up from reference TRBV5-1 and TRBJ2-2): KAGVTQTPRYLIKTRGQQVTLSCSPISGHRSVSWYQQTPGQGLQFLFEYFSETQRNKGNFPGRFSGRQFSNSRSEMNVSTLELGDSALYLCASSLAGAGFTGELFFGEGSRLTVL.